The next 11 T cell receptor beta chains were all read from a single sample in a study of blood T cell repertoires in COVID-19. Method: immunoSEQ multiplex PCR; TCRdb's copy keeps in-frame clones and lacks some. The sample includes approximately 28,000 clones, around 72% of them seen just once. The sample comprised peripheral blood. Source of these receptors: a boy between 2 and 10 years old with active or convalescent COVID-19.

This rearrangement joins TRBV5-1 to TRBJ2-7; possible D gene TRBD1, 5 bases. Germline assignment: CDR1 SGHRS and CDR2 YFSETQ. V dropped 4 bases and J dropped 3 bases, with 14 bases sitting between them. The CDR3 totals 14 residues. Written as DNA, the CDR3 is TGCGCCAGCAGCATCAACACAGGTTTCTACGAGCAGTACTTC. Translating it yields CASSINTGFYEQYF.

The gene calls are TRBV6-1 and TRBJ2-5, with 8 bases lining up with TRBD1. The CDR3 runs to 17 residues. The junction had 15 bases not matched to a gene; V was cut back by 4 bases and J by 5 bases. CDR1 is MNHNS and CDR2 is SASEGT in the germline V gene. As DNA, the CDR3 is TGTGCCAGCAGTGGAAGAAGGGCAGGGGGCTCTTGGGAGACCCAGTACTTC. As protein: CASSGRRAGGSWETQYF.

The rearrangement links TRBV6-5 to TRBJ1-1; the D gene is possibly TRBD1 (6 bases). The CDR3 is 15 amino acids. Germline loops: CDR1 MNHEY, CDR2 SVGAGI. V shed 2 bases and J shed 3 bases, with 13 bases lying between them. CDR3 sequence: CASSYRSGVDTEAFF. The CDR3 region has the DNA TGTGCCAGCAGTTACAGGTCAGGGGTGGACACTGAAGCTTTCTTT.

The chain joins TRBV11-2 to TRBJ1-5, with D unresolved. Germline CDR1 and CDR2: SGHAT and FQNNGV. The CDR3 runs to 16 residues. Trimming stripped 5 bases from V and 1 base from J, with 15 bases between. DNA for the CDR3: TGTGCCAGCAGCCCGAGGGCGGACTCGAGCAATCAGCCCCAGCATTTT. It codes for CASSPRADSSNQPQHF.

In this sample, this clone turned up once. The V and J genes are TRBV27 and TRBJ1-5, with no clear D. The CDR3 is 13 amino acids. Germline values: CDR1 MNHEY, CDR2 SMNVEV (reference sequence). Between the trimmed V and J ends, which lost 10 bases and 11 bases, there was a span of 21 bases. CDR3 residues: CATRASGGRAQHF. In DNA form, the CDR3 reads TGTGCCACCCGAGCATCAGGAGGGAGGGCCCAGCATTTT.

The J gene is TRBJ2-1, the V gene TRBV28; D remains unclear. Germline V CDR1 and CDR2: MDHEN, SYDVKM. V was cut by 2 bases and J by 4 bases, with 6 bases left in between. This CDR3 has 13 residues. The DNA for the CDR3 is TGTGCCAGCAGTTTAGCGAATTACAATGAGCAGTTCTTC. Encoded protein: CASSLANYNEQFF.

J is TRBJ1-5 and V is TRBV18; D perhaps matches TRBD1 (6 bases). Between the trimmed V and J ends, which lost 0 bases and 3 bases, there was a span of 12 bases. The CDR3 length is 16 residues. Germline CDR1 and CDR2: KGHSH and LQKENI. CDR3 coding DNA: TGTGCCAGCTCACCACCTTGGCCAGGGGACAATCAGCCCCAGCATTTT. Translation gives CASSPPWPGDNQPQHF.

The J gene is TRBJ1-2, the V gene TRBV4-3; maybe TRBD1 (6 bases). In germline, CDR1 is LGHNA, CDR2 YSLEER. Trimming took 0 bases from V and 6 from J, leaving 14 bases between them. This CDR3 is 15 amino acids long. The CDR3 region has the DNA TGCGCCAGCAGCCAAGATTTGGACAGTCTACATGGCTACACCTTC. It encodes CASSQDLDSLHGYTF.

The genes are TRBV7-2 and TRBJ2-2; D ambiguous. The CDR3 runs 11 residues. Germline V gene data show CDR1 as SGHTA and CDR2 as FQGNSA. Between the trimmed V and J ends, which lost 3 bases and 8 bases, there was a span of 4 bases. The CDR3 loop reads CASSFGGELFF. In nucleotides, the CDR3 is TGTGCCAGCAGCTTCGGGGGGGAGCTGTTTTTT.

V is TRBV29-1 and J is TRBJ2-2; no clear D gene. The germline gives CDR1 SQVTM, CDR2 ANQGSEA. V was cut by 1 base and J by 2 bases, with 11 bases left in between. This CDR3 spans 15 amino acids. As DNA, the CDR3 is TGCAGCGTTGAAGTGGCAGGCCGAAACACCGGGGAGCTGTTTTTT. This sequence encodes CSVEVAGRNTGELFF.

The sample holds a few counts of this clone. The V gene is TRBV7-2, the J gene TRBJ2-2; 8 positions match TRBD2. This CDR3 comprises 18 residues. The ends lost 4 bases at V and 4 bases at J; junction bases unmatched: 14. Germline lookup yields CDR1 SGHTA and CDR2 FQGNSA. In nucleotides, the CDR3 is TGTGCCAGCAGCTCCCTCGGCGGGAGGTTGAGGCGCACCGGGGAGCTGTTTTTT. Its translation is CASSSLGGRLRRTGELFF.